This is a list of T cell receptor beta chains from one sample in a study of blood T cells in healthy people across ages. TCRdb called the 5' RACE reads again in MiXCR, with one record for every CDR3 protein. The repertoire holds about 500,000 distinct CDR3 sequences, with 24% as singletons. These data also formed part of another study, on T cells of mothers and their children.

Sequencing input: blood. These receptors were taken from a boy aged 10-17 years in good health. CDR3s include the opening cysteine and the closing phenylalanine or tryptophan. The D gene is left open where the match is weak. Clone size appears in some rows only: once, few, many, or a class for an expanded clone.

j_call: TRBJ2-1; v_call: TRBV28; clone_size: few; d_call: .; cdr3_aa: CASRGLKTNEQFF; cdr3_nt: TGTGCCAGCCGAGGACTCAAGACCAATGAGCAGTTCTTC
j_call: TRBJ1-2; v_call: TRBV28; clone_size: few; d_call: .; cdr3_aa: CASSLPGARPAFYGYTF; cdr3_nt: TGTGCCAGCAGTCTTCCGGGAGCCCGACCCGCCTTCTATGGCTACACCTTC
j_call: TRBJ2-1; v_call: TRBV28; clone_size: .; d_call: .; cdr3_aa: CASSPYTGPRGNEQFF; cdr3_nt: TGTGCCAGCAGTCCCTATACAGGTCCCCGGGGAAATGAGCAGTTCTTC
j_call: TRBJ2-7; v_call: TRBV10-3; clone_size: few; d_call: TRBD2; cdr3_aa: CAISESGGAREQYF; cdr3_nt: TGTGCCATCAGTGAGTCCGGGGGGGCCCGGGAGCAGTACTTC
j_call: TRBJ2-7; v_call: TRBV4-3; clone_size: few; d_call: TRBD2; cdr3_aa: CASSQVRTSGYEQYF; cdr3_nt: TGCGCCAGCAGCCAGGTTAGGACTAGCGGCTACGAGCAGTACTTC
j_call: TRBJ1-1; v_call: TRBV28; clone_size: .; d_call: .; cdr3_aa: CASSFKVAGTEAFF; cdr3_nt: TGTGCCAGCAGTTTCAAGGTGGCCGGCACTGAAGCTTTCTTT
j_call: TRBJ1-5; v_call: TRBV7-2; clone_size: few; d_call: TRBD1; cdr3_aa: CASSLTQGMNQPQHF; cdr3_nt: TGTGCCAGCAGCTTAACACAGGGGATGAATCAGCCCCAGCATTTT
j_call: TRBJ2-7; v_call: TRBV5-1; clone_size: .; d_call: .; cdr3_aa: CASSSDRPELSEQYF; cdr3_nt: TGCGCCAGCAGCTCAGACAGGCCCGAGTTGAGCGAGCAGTACTTC
j_call: TRBJ2-1; v_call: TRBV20-1; clone_size: few; d_call: TRBD2; cdr3_aa: CSATLAAYNEQFF; cdr3_nt: TGCAGTGCTACCCTAGCGGCTTACAATGAGCAGTTCTTC
j_call: TRBJ1-4; v_call: TRBV5-6; clone_size: once; d_call: .; cdr3_aa: CASSPSPGMNDEKLFF; cdr3_nt: TGTGCCAGCAGCCCATCCCCCGGGATGAATGATGAAAAACTGTTTTTT
j_call: TRBJ2-2; v_call: TRBV9; clone_size: .; d_call: TRBD2; cdr3_aa: CASSVATSGGNTGELFF; cdr3_nt: TGTGCCAGCAGCGTAGCCACTAGCGGGGGGAACACCGGGGAGCTGTTTTTT
j_call: TRBJ2-7; v_call: TRBV20-1; clone_size: few; d_call: .; cdr3_aa: CSARRSSYEQYF; cdr3_nt: TGCAGTGCTAGGAGAAGCTCCTACGAGCAGTACTTC
j_call: TRBJ1-4; v_call: TRBV7-2; clone_size: few; d_call: .; cdr3_aa: CASSGGGGNEKLFF; cdr3_nt: TGTGCCAGCAGTGGAGGGGGTGGGAATGAAAAACTGTTTTTT
j_call: TRBJ2-5; v_call: TRBV7-3; clone_size: few; d_call: TRBD1; cdr3_aa: CASSERDRVCYGQYF; cdr3_nt: TGTGCCAGCAGCGAACGCGACAGGGTGTGCTACGGGCAGTACTTC
j_call: TRBJ2-7; v_call: TRBV4-1; clone_size: .; d_call: TRBD1; cdr3_aa: CASSQDPNRGAYEQYF; cdr3_nt: TGCGCCAGCAGCCAAGATCCGAACAGGGGGGCCTACGAGCAGTACTTC
j_call: TRBJ2-3; v_call: TRBV20-1; clone_size: many; d_call: TRBD2; cdr3_aa: CSAEDIAGGLTDTQYF; cdr3_nt: TGCAGTGCTGAAGATATAGCGGGGGGACTCACAGATACGCAGTATTTT
j_call: TRBJ2-3; v_call: TRBV19; clone_size: .; d_call: .; cdr3_aa: CATLVGDTQYF; cdr3_nt: TGTGCCACCCTAGTAGGAGATACGCAGTATTTT
j_call: TRBJ2-7; v_call: TRBV29-1; clone_size: .; d_call: TRBD2; cdr3_aa: CSVSLLAGGYEQYF; cdr3_nt: TGCAGCGTTTCTTTACTAGCGGGAGGCTACGAGCAGTACTTC
j_call: TRBJ1-2; v_call: TRBV7-8; clone_size: few; d_call: .; cdr3_aa: CASSPDSLGLYGYTF; cdr3_nt: TGTGCCAGCAGCCCGGACAGTCTGGGACTCTATGGCTACACCTTC
j_call: TRBJ2-1; v_call: TRBV5-1; clone_size: .; d_call: TRBD2; cdr3_aa: CASSPSAGLSYNEQFF; cdr3_nt: TGCGCCAGCAGCCCCTCAGCGGGGCTCTCCTACAATGAGCAGTTCTTC